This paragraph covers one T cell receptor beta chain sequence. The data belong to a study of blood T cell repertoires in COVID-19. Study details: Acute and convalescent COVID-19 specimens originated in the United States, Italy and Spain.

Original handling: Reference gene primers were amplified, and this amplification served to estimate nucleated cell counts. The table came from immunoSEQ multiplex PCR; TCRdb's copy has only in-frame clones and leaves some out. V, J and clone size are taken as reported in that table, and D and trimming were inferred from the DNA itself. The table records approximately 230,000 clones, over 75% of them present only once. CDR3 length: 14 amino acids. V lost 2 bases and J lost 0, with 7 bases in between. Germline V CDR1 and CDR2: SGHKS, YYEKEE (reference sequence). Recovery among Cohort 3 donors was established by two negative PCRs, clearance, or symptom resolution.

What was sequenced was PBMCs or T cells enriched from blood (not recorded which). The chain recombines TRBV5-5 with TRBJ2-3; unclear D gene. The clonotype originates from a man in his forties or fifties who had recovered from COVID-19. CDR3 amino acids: CASSFAGSTDTQYF. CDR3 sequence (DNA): TGTGCCAGCAGCTTTGCCGGTAGCACAGATACGCAGTATTTT.